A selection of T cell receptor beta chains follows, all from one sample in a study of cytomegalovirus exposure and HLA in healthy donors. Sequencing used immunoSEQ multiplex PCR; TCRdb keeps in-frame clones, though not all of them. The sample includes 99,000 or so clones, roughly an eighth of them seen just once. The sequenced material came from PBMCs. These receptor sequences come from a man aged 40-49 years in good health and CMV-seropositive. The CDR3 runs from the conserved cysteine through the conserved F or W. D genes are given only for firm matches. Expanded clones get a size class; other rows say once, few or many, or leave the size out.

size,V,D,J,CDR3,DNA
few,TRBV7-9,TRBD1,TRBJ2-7,CASSLTGDEQYF,TGTGCCAGCAGCCTGACAGGGGACGAGCAGTACTTC
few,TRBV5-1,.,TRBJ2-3,CASSGRGAVTDTQYF,TGCGCCAGCAGCGGCCGGGGAGCGGTGACAGATACGCAGTATTTT
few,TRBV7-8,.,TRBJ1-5,CASSVRSSSNQPQHF,TGTGCCAGCAGTGTACGGTCCTCTAGCAATCAGCCCCAGCATTTT
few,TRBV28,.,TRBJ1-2,CASSTITGSWGYTF,TGTGCCAGCAGTACTATCACAGGGAGTTGGGGCTACACCTTC
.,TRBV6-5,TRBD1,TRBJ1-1,CASSYDRGNTEAFF,TGTGCCAGCAGTTACGACAGGGGGAACACTGAAGCTTTCTTT
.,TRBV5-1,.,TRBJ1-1,CASSPRTGGNTEAFF,TGCGCCAGCAGCCCCAGGACGGGAGGGAACACTGAAGCTTTCTTT
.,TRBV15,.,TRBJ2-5,CATSRDRGREEETQYF,TGTGCCACCAGCAGAGATCGGGGCAGGGAGGAAGAGACCCAGTACTTC
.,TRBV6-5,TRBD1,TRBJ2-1,CASRNRGKEQFF,TGTGCCAGCAGAAACAGGGGTAAGGAGCAGTTCTTC
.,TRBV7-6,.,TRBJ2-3,CASSWGDRDTQYF,TGTGCCAGCAGCTGGGGGGATAGAGATACGCAGTATTTT
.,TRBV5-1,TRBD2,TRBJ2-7,CASSPRLAGEGKEQYF,TGCGCCAGCAGCCCACGACTAGCGGGAGAGGGCAAAGAGCAGTACTTC
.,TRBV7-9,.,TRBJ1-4,CASKEGAGEEKLFF,TGTGCCAGCAAGGAAGGGGCAGGGGAGGAAAAACTGTTTTTT
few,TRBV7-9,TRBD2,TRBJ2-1,CASSLDYQRGGDEQFF,TGTGCCAGCAGCTTAGACTACCAGCGGGGGGGGGATGAGCAGTTCTTC
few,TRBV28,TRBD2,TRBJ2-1,CASRSSGVYNEQFF,TGTGCCAGCAGGTCAAGCGGGGTTTACAATGAGCAGTTCTTC
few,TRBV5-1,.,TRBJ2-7,CASSSTVSGAYEQYF,TGCGCCAGCAGTTCGACTGTTAGCGGAGCGTACGAGCAGTACTTC
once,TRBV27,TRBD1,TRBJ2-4,CASRPGQPSNIQYF,TGTGCCAGCCGTCCGGGACAGCCCTCAAACATTCAGTACTTC
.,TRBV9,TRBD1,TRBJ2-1,CASSSRQGRDEQFF,TGTGCCAGCAGCTCTCGACAGGGGCGTGATGAGCAGTTCTTC
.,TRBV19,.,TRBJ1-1,CASSIQSRRDTEAFF,TGTGCCAGTAGTATCCAGTCCCGGCGGGACACTGAAGCTTTCTTT
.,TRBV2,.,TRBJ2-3,CASSGESDTQYF,TGTGCCAGCAGTGGGGAGTCAGATACGCAGTATTTT
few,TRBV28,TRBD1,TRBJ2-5,CASSQRGRRETQYF,TGTGCCAGCTCCCAAAGGGGGCGCCGGGAGACCCAGTACTTC
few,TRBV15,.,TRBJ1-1,CATSRDSRGGNTEAFF,TGTGCCACCAGCAGGGACTCTAGGGGAGGGAACACTGAAGCTTTCTTT
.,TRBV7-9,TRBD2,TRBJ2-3,CASSLRRETTTDTQYF,TGTGCCAGCAGCTTACGGCGGGAGACGACCACAGATACGCAGTATTTT
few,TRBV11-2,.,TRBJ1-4,CASSLGQRSEKLFF,TGTGCCAGCAGCTTAGGCCAGCGATCTGAAAAACTGTTTTTT
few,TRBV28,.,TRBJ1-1,CASSFLGATNTEAFF,TGTGCCAGCAGTTTTCTAGGGGCCACGAACACTGAAGCTTTCTTT
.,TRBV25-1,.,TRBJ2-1,CASNFHYNEQFF,TGTGCCAGCAATTTCCATTACAATGAGCAGTTCTTC
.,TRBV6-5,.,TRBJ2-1,CASSRERYNEQFF,TGTGCCAGCAGTCGAGAACGCTACAATGAGCAGTTCTTC
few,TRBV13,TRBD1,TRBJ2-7,CASSLTGVSYEQYF,TGTGCCAGCAGCCTCACAGGGGTCTCCTACGAGCAGTACTTC
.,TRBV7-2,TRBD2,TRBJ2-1,CASSLASGPYNEQFF,TGTGCCAGCAGTCTCGCTAGCGGCCCCTACAATGAGCAGTTCTTC
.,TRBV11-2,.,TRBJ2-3,CASSTTGGPTDTQYF,TGTGCCAGCAGCACGACAGGCGGGCCCACAGATACGCAGTATTTT
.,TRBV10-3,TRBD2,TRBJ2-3,CAISELAGLSTDTQYF,TGTGCCATCAGTGAGCTAGCGGGTTTAAGCACAGATACGCAGTATTTT
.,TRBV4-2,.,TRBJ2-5,CASSHREGAQYF,TGTGCCAGCAGCCACAGGGAAGGGGCCCAGTACTTC
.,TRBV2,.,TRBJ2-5,CASRDIPETQYF,TGTGCCAGCAGGGACATACCAGAGACCCAGTACTTC
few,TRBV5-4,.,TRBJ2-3,CASSLEFTDTQYF,TGTGCCAGCAGCCTAGAATTCACAGATACGCAGTATTTT
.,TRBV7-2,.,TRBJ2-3,CASSKRGGVGTDTQYF,TGTGCCAGCAGCAAGAGGGGGGGGGTCGGCACAGATACGCAGTATTTT
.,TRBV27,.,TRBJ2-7,CASSSRTAYEQYF,TGTGCCAGCAGTTCGAGGACAGCCTACGAGCAGTACTTC
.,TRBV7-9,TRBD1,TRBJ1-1,CASSSRQGASEAFF,TGTGCCAGCAGCTCCCGGCAGGGGGCTTCTGAAGCTTTCTTT
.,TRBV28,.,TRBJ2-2,CASRYSRTTGELFF,TGTGCCAGCCGCTATTCGAGAACTACCGGGGAGCTGTTTTTT
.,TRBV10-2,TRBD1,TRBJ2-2,CDSSESGQGGTGELFF,TGCGACAGCAGTGAGTCTGGGCAGGGAGGGACAGGGGAGCTGTTTTTC
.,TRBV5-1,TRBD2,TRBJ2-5,CASSFNGRVERETQYF,TGCGCCAGCAGCTTCAACGGGAGGGTGGAGAGGGAGACCCAGTACTTC
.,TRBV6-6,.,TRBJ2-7,CASSSPPGEQYF,TGTGCCAGCAGTTCCCCCCCGGGAGAGCAGTACTTC
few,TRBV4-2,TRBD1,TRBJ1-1,CASSLERGRNTEAFF,TGTGCCAGCAGCCTAGAAAGGGGGCGAAACACTGAAGCTTTCTTT
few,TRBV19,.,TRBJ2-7,CASSPSVHGSYEQYF,TGTGCCAGTAGTCCCTCGGTGCACGGCTCCTACGAGCAGTACTTC
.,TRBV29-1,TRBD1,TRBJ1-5,CSAGDRDNQPQHF,TGCAGCGCTGGGGACAGGGATAATCAGCCCCAGCATTTT
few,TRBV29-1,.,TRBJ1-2,CSVDSFNYGYTF,TGCAGCGTTGATTCATTCAACTATGGCTACACCTTC
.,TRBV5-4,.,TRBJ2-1,CASSSRSSSYNEQFF,TGTGCCAGCAGCTCGAGGTCAAGCTCCTACAATGAGCAGTTCTTC
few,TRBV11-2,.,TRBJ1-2,CASSTTGREGYGYTF,TGTGCCAGCAGCACCACAGGGAGAGAGGGCTATGGCTACACCTTC
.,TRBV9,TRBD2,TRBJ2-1,CASSALADSYNEQFF,TGTGCCAGCAGCGCGCTAGCGGACTCCTACAATGAGCAGTTCTTC
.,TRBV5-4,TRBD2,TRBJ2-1,CASSLPTGGPVEQFF,TGTGCCAGCAGCTTGCCGACGGGAGGGCCCGTTGAGCAGTTCTTC
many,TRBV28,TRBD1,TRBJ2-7,CASSRGQGRDEQYF,TGTGCCAGCAGCAGAGGACAGGGGCGCGACGAGCAGTACTTC
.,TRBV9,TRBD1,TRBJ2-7,CASSVVRDSGEQYF,TGTGCCAGCAGCGTAGTTAGGGACAGTGGCGAGCAGTACTTC
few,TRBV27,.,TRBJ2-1,CASSPSGQSYNEQFF,TGTGCCAGCAGCCCATCAGGGCAATCCTACAATGAGCAGTTCTTC
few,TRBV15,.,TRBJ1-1,CATSREPSVNTEAFF,TGTGCCACCAGCAGAGAACCCTCGGTGAACACTGAAGCTTTCTTT
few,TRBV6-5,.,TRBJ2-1,CASHRSSYNEQFF,TGTGCCAGCCACCGGAGCTCCTACAATGAGCAGTTCTTC
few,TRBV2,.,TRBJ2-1,CASLQGREGQQFF,TGTGCCAGCCTGCAGGGGCGAGAGGGTCAGCAGTTCTTC
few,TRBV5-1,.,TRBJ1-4,CASSPRDGDNEKLFF,TGCGCCAGCAGCCCGCGGGACGGTGATAATGAAAAACTGTTTTTT
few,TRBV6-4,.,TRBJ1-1,CASRDSDSLNTEAFF,TGTGCCAGCAGGGATTCCGACTCGTTGAACACTGAAGCTTTCTTT
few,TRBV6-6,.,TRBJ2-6,CAIRDINSGANVLTF,TGTGCCATCCGGGACATCAACTCTGGGGCCAACGTCCTGACTTTC